This T cell receptor beta chain emerged from a study of blood T cells in healthy people across ages. Study results and caveats: The study could not conclusively compare naive and antigen-experienced cells, given its unsorted PBMCs.

For this clonotype: What it recognizes is unknown.

It was with a sample-barcoded 5' primer and a J-beta primer mix that a second PCR of roughly 7 to 12 cycles was run. TCRdb called the 5' RACE reads again in MiXCR, with one record for every CDR3 protein. The data hold 800,000 to 950,000 distinct CDR3 sequences, with roughly 43% observed a single time. The germline V gene has CDR1 KGHSH and CDR2 LQKENI. CDR3 length: 16 residues. With 3 bases clipped from V and 7 bases from J, the junction kept 12 bases outside the gene matches. Peripheral blood was drawn, around 9.3 milliliters per donor. This sequence originates from a man aged 25-45 years in good health. Sequencing was performed on blood. V usage is TRBV18 and J usage is TRBJ1-2; 9 bases are shared with TRBD1. This CDR3 is CASSPKPGQGSFGYTF. CDR3 coding DNA: TGTGCCAGCTCACCTAAGCCGGGACAGGGTAGCTTTGGCTACACCTTC.